The T cell receptor beta chain under discussion was sequenced for a study of human T cells and chemical hapten exposure. At least ten counts were recorded for this clonotype. The germline V and J ends were trimmed by 3 bases and 9 bases, with 18 bases remaining between them. The germline gives CDR1 SQVTM, CDR2 ANQGSEA. CDR3 length: 14 amino acids. TCRdb called the RACE reads again in MiXCR, with one record for every CDR3 protein. The data contain approximately 30,000 distinct CDR3 sequences, more than 5% of them seen just once; the ten biggest clones take up about 6%. The time point: patch test 3, about 24 weeks after DPC sensitization. Noted treatment: therapeutic diphenylcyclopropenone sensitization with weekly scalp DPC.

Sequencing was performed on whole blood, taken in connection with sensitization to the hapten diphenylcyclopropenone (DPC). The source of this sequence is a man aged 30 to 45 with alopecia areata. Some clones in this sample may be carry-over from other donors' samples. V usage is TRBV29-1 and J usage is TRBJ2-1; tentative D call: TRBD1 (6 bases). The CDR3 nucleotides read TGCAGCGTTGAGGGCAGGGGCTTTGAGGGTGAGCAGTTCTTC. Translating gives CSVEGRGFEGEQFF.